This entry describes one T cell receptor (beta chain). The source of the sample is a study of T-cell reconstitution after alpha-beta-depleted transplantation in children. Between the trimmed V and J ends, which lost 5 bases and 0 bases, there was a span of 7 bases. CDR1 KGHDR and CDR2 SFDVKD come from the germline V gene. This CDR3 is built from 14 residues. Preparation of the TCRbeta library was carried out with unique molecular identifiers. Each CDR3 protein gets one entry after TCRdb re-called the PCR reads with MiXCR. The profile shows about 210,000 distinct CDR3 sequences, roughly 18% of them singletons.

The sample was PBMCs, mostly from graft donor cells, taken 360 days after TCRalphabeta/CD19-depleted stem cell transplant. This TCR was sampled from a male patient between 2 and 10 years old who had a stem cell transplant for acute lymphoblastic leukemia, so the T cells may come from the graft donor. The chain has TRBV24-1 and TRBJ2-4, with D unclear. CDR3 DNA sequence: TGTGCCACCAGTGCCGCAAGAGCCAAAAACATTCAGTACTTC. Amino acid sequence: CATSAARAKNIQYF.